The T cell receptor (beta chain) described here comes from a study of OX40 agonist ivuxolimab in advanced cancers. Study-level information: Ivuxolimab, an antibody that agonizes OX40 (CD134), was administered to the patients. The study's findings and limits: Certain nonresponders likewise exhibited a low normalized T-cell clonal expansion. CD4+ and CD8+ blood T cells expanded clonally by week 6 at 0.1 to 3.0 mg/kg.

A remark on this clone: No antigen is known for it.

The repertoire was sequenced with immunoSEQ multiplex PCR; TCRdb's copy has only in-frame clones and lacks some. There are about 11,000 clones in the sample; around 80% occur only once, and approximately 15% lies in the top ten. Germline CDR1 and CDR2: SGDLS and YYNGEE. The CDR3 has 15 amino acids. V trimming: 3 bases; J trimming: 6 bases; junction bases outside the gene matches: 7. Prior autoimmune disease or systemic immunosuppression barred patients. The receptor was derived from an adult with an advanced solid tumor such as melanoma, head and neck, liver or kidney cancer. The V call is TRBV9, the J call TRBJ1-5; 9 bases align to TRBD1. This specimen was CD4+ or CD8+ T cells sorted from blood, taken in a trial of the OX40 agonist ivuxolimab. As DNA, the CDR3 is TGTGCCAGCAGCGCGGGACAGGGCTGGGGTCAGCCCCAGCATTTT. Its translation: CASSAGQGWGQPQHF.